This TCR beta chain emerged from a study of response to subunit inactivated influenza vaccine. General observations from the study: Authors suggested each seasonal flu vaccination may recruit only limited numbers of new T cells.

This clonotype came up many times. Its matching antigen is unknown. TCRdb re-called the RT-PCR reads through MiXCR, storing one row per CDR3 protein. The repertoire holds some 550,000 distinct CDR3 sequences, with roughly 25% as singletons. In addition, the sample was reused for a study of T cells expressing NK-cell markers. According to that study: Scientists made TCR beta cDNA using 5'RACE template switching with UMIs. Out of eight donors sequenced, seven tested HCMV-seropositive and the remaining one seronegative. A range of roughly 1.0-8% of CD8+ T cells consisted of dominant NKG2C+ clonotypes in 6 or 7 donors. For a few donors, these clonotypes were likewise the leading ones in the CD3+CD56-NKG2C+ fraction.

Material: CD4+ T cells sorted from PBMCs, obtained 11 to 12 days after vaccination. The receptor comes from a man over 45 who received an inactivated influenza vaccine.

CDR3 sequence: CATSAHGSETQYF. The CDR3 coding sequence is TGTGCCACCAGCGCCCATGGGTCGGAGACCCAGTACTTC. This chain connects TRBV24-1 to TRBJ2-5; D not certain. The CDR3 runs to 13 residues. V lost 7 bases, J lost 5 bases, and 13 bases lay in between. In germline, CDR1 is KGHDR, CDR2 SFDVKD.